These T cell receptor beta chains were read from a single sample in a study of blood T cell repertoires in COVID-19. Profiled with immunoSEQ multiplex PCR; TCRdb holds only in-frame clones, not every one. The table has 32,000 or so clones, around 88% seen once. Specimen: peripheral blood. The origin of the receptors is a human donor in a cohort sampled during active COVID-19. Both conserved end residues are trimmed from each CDR3. The order of the fields is V gene, CDR3 protein.

V: TRBV4-3
CDR3: ASSQDLGRAGFRSDTQY

V: TRBV7-9
CDR3: ASSFGQGSGNTIY

V: TRBV4-1
CDR3: ASSQGRFGSEKLF

V: TRBV25-1
CDR3: ASSEDRGRGNEKLF

V: TRBV20-1
CDR3: SASPPPDTQY

V: TRBV5-1
CDR3: ASSLLQLNTEAF

V: TRBV7-6
CDR3: ASSLAQGGPETQY

V: TRBV6-1
CDR3: ASSVLGLAGVNEQF

V: TRBV29-1
CDR3: SVEQGGGYT

V: TRBV6-5
CDR3: ASRGGGSQPQH

V: TRBV20-1
CDR3: SASRADVSGGHQPQH

V: TRBV11-2
CDR3: ASSLGSRGADTQY

V: TRBV21-1
CDR3: ASSKGTVEQF

V: TRBV5-6
CDR3: ASSLAATNLNEIEF

V: TRBV18
CDR3: ASSRLVGGNEQF

V: TRBV7-2
CDR3: ASSLKSGGHQPQH

V: TRBV7-6
CDR3: ASSEAAPPYNEQF

V: TRBV29-1
CDR3: SVEDDWGQGSTEAF

V: TRBV6-5
CDR3: ASSLLQGTEAF

V: TRBV19
CDR3: ASATEGQGAIRPQH

V: TRBV3-1/TRBV3-2
CDR3: ASSQDFEQY

V: TRBV28
CDR3: AIRGTNQETQY

V: TRBV27
CDR3: ASSPGLAGAPVEY

V: TRBV9
CDR3: ASSALAGGTDTQY

V: TRBV6-5
CDR3: ASTPRLDAETQY

V: TRBV6-1
CDR3: ASSDRSGNEKLF

V: TRBV19
CDR3: ASSEVDSTDTQY

V: TRBV2
CDR3: ASSELAGNQPQH

V: TRBV5-6
CDR3: ASSRVDLWAGELF

V: TRBV28
CDR3: ASSFWTGGFIDSPWF

V: TRBV20-1
CDR3: SASSLYYEQY

V: TRBV27
CDR3: ASSSQLSTRETDTQY

V: TRBV18
CDR3: ASSSRTSGDEQY

V: TRBV11-3
CDR3: ASSQDRAGELF

V: TRBV12-3/TRBV12-4
CDR3: ASSLLEDEQY

V: TRBV5-6
CDR3: ASSSGLTINEQF

V: TRBV5-1
CDR3: ASRSRGESSYNEQF

V: TRBV5-6
CDR3: ASSLGGRVDTGELF

V: TRBV3-1/TRBV3-2
CDR3: ASSPFPGGALNSPLH

V: TRBV7-6
CDR3: ASSLGLANYEQY